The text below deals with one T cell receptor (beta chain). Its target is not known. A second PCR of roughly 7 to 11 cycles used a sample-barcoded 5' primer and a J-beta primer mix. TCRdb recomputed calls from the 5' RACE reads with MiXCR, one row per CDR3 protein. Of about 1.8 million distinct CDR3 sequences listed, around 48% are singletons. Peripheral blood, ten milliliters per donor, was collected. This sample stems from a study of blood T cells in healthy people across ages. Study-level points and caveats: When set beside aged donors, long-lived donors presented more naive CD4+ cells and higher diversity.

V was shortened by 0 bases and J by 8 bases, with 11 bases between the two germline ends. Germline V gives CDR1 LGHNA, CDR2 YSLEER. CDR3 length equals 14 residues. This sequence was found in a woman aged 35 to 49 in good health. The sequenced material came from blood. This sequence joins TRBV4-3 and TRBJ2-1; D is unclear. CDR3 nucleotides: TGCGCCAGCAGCCAAGATGCCAGGATCGATGAGCAGTTCTTC. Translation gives CASSQDARIDEQFF.